This T cell receptor (beta chain) was retrieved from a study of monozygotic twins with inflammatory bowel disease. Study-level findings and limits: Different T cell subtypes could not be distinguished.

This CDR3 region has 15 residues. CDR1 is SGHAT, CDR2 FQNNGV, per germline. Reprocessing the 5' RACE reads, TCRdb reports a single entry for every CDR3 protein and omits DNA. This sample's clone table lists around 380,000 distinct CDR3 sequences. Regarding this clonotype: Antigen specificity is unknown.

The rearrangement uses TRBV11-2 and TRBJ2-2; the D call of TRBD2 rests on TCRdb alone, since no DNA is present to check it. The material sequenced was blood. The source is a human donor with ulcerative colitis or Crohn's disease, or a healthy co-twin of an affected twin (not recorded which). The CDR3 sequence is CASTTSGANTGELFF.